This TCR beta chain derives from a study of T cell responses to AZD1222 COVID-19 vaccine. Study-wide results and limits: Females outnumbered males among donors, who were mostly white British; clonal diversity was possibly underestimated.

Germline values: CDR1 GTSNPN, CDR2 SVGIG (reference sequence). The CDR3 sequence is 12 residues long. V was trimmed by 2 bases and J by 5 bases, leaving 9 bases between them. A note on this clone: As yet, its antigen is unknown.

Data came from immunoSEQ multiplex PCR; TCRdb stores just in-frame clones and leaves some out. The profile shows over 110,000 clones, roughly nine tenths of them singletons. The rearrangement joins TRBV30 to TRBJ1-2; TRBD1 is a possible D gene (5 bases). The specimen comprised peripheral blood, sampled on day 0 of AZD1222 vaccination. The source of this sequence is an adult in good health. The DNA for the CDR3 is TGTGCCTGGAGTACCGGGGCATATGGCTACACCTTC. This translates into CAWSTGAYGYTF.